The clone carrying this T cell receptor beta chain was picked up many times. Its antigen remains unknown. This specimen belongs to a study of spatial heterogeneity in lung cancer. Study outcomes and limitations: Expanded intratumoral alpha and beta TCR counts tracked tumor mutation counts.

This sample's time point: sample taken at primary tumor resection. From the 5' RACE reads, TCRdb called clonotypes with MiXCR, one entry per CDR3 protein. Among tens of thousands of distinct CDR3 sequences listed, about 4.5% were seen once. The CDR3 sequence is 12 residues long. The receptor's source is a male donor with early-stage non-small cell lung cancer. Sample: lung tumor tissue, taken at surgery. This chain uses TRBV12-3 or TRBV12-4 with TRBJ1-4, with D unresolved. CDR3 in DNA: TGTGCTTGCCGCTCAACTAATGAAAAACTGTTTTTT. Protein sequence: CACRSTNEKLFF.